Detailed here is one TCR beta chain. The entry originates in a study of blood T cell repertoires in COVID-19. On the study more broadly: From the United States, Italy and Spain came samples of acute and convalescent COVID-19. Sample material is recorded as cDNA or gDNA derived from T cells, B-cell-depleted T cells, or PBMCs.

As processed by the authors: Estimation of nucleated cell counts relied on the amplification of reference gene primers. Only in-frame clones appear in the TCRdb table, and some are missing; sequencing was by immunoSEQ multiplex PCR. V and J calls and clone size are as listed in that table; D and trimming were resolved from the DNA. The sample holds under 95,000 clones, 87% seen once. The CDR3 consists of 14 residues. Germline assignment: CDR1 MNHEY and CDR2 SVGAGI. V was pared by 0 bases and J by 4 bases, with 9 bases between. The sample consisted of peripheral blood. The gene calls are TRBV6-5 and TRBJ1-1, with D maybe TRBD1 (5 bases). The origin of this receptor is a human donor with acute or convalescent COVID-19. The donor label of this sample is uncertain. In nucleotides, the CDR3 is TGTGCCAGCAGTTACTCGACCGGGGGCACTGAAGCTTTCTTT. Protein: CASSYSTGGTEAFF.